Listed below are T cell receptor beta chains from one sample, sequenced in a study of blood T cell repertoires in COVID-19. Data came from immunoSEQ multiplex PCR; TCRdb stores just in-frame clones and leaves some out. Found here are 250,000 or so clones, around 93% of them singletons; the top ten hold around 2.8%. Sequencing was carried out using PBMCs or T cells enriched from blood (not recorded which). The receptors derive from a man in his forties who had been exposed to COVID-19. CDR3s leave out the opening cysteine and the closing phenylalanine or tryptophan. The order of the fields is CDR3 protein, J gene, V gene.

ASSSDRLGGAF TRBJ1-1 TRBV12-3/TRBV12-4
ASSSTPSPGNEQF TRBJ2-1 TRBV27
ASRSYRVSDTQY TRBJ2-3 TRBV6-5
SVEQAGGSYEQY TRBJ2-7 TRBV29-1
ASSSRQGHGMQETQY TRBJ2-5 TRBV11-3
ASSYPKQLMNTEAF TRBJ1-1 TRBV6-2/TRBV6-3
ASSPAGGNQPQH TRBJ1-5 TRBV18
ASRFSREFTNDEQF TRBJ2-1 TRBV5-4
ASRELQGRKTYEQY TRBJ2-7 TRBV27
AWNRGYGYT TRBJ1-2 TRBV30
ASSRPQSGGNTIY TRBJ1-3 TRBV3-1/TRBV3-2
ASSEFSVATNEKLF TRBJ1-4 TRBV6-1